These 3 T cell receptor beta chains were all obtained from the same sample, sequenced in a study of identical twins. MiXCR was run by TCRdb on the 5' RACE reads, yielding one entry per CDR3 protein. Of about 570,000 distinct CDR3 sequences listed, roughly 9.5% are singletons. These sequences were also reported in another study, on yellow fever vaccine responses in identical twins.

Sequenced material: PBMCs. All receptors come from a woman aged 18-29 years in good health.

This clonotype was seen a handful of times. This rearrangement joins TRBV6-1 to TRBJ2-2; tentatively, D is TRBD1 or TRBD2 (6 bases each). The CDR3 has 18 amino acids. The V and J ends lost 2 bases and 4 bases respectively, with 20 bases between them. Germline CDR1 and CDR2: MNHNS and SASEGT. For the CDR3, the DNA is TGTGCCAGCAGTGAAAGGGGGGACCGATTCCGTTTCACCGGGGAGCTGTTTTTT. Residues: CASSERGDRFRFTGELFF.

The rearrangement joins TRBV7-2 to TRBJ2-1; D might be TRBD1 (6 bases). Trimming cost V 4 bases and J 6 bases, with 13 bases left between them. The CDR3 spans 14 residues. Germline V gene lookup returns CDR1 SGHTA and CDR2 FQGNSA. The CDR3 nucleotides read TGTGCCAGCAGCTCCCCTAGGGGGACCAATGAGCAGTTCTTC. Amino acid sequence: CASSSPRGTNEQFF. The full variable domain, in which reference TRBV7-2 and TRBJ2-1 provide the parts outside the CDR3, is GAGVSQSPSNKVTEKGKDVELRCDPISGHTALYWYRQSLGQGLEFLIYFQGNSAPDKSGLPSDRFSAERTGGSVSTLTIQRTQQEDSAVYLCASSSPRGTNEQFFGPGTRLTVL.

This chain connects TRBV20-1 to TRBJ1-1; no firm D call. From germline, CDR1 is DFQATT and CDR2 SNEGSKA (reference sequence). The CDR3 is 11 amino acids. Trimming took off 5 bases at V and 3 bases at J, with 7 bases between the two ends. The CDR3 is CSADKDTEAFF. The CDR3 DNA reads TGCAGTGCTGACAAGGACACTGAAGCTTTCTTT.